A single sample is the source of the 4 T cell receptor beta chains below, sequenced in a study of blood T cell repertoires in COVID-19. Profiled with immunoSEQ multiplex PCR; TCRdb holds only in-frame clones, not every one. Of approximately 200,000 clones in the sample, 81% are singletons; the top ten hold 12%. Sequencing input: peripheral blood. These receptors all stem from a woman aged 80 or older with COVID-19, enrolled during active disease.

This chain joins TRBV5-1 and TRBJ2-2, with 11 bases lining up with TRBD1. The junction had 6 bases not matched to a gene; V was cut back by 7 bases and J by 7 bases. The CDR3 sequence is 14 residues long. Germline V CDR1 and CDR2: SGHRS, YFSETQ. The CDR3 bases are TGCGCCAGCTCCGGACAGGGGGCGGGCGGGGAGCTGTTTTTT. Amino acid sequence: CASSGQGAGGELFF.

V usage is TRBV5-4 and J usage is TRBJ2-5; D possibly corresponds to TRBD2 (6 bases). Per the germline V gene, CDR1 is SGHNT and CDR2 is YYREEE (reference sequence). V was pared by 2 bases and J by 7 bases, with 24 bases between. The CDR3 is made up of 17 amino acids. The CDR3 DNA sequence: TGTGCCAGCAGCTTCGGGGGATCAGGGCCTTTCCAGGGGACCCAGTACTTC. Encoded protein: CASSFGGSGPFQGTQYF.

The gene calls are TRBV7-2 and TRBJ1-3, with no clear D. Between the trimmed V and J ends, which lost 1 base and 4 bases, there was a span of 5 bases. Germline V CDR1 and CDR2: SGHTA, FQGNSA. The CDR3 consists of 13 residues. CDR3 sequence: CASSLVEGNTIYF. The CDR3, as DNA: TGTGCCAGCAGCTTAGTTGAGGGAAACACCATATATTTT.

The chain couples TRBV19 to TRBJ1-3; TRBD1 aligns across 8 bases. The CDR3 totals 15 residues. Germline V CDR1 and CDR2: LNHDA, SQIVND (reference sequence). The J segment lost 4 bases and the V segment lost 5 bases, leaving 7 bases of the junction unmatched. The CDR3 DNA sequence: TGTGCCAGTAGTTGGGACAGGAACTCAGGAAACACCATATATTTT. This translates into CASSWDRNSGNTIYF.